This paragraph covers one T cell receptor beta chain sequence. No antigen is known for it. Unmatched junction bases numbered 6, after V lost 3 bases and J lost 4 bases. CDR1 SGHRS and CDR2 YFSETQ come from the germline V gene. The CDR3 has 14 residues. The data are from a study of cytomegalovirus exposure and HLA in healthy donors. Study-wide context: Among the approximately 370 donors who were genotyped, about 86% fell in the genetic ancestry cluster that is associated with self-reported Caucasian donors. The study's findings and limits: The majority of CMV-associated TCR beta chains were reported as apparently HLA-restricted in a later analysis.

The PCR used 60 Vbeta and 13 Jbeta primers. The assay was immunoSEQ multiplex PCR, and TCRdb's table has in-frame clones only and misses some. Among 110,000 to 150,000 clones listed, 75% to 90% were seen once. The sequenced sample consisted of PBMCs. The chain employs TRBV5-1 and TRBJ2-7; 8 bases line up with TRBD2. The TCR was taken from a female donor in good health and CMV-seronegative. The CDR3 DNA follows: TGCGCCAGCAGCTCCGTCCGGGGGGGATACGAGCAGTACTTC. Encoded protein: CASSSVRGGYEQYF.